This TCR beta chain was recorded in a study of memory CD4+ T cells and cytomegalovirus serostatus. The data were produced by immunoSEQ multiplex PCR, yet TCRdb's version contains in-frame clones alone and is incomplete. The data hold about 56,000 clones, with 82% observed a single time. CDR1 is SGHRS and CDR2 is YFSETQ in the germline V gene. V shed 2 bases and J 5 bases; nucleotides not matched to a gene: 3. CDR3 length equals 13 residues. Single viable CD3+CD4+CD8-CD45RO+ cells were sorted as the memory CD4+ T cells. This rearrangement joins TRBV5-1 to TRBJ2-5; 7 nucleotides match TRBD2. The sequencing input was memory CD4+ T cells from blood. This receptor was identified in an adult in good health and CMV-seronegative. The CDR3 nucleotides read TGCGCCAGCAGCTTAGGGACTATTGAGACCCAGTACTTC. It yields the protein CASSLGTIETQYF.